This T cell receptor beta chain was documented in a study of blood T cells in healthy people across ages. Study-level findings and limits: Per-million-T-cell TCR beta diversity fell roughly linearly with age.

As concerns this clonotype: What it binds is unknown.

Germline CDR1 reads MNHNY; CDR2 reads SVGAGI (reference sequence). The CDR3 totals 15 residues. V was trimmed by 7 bases and J by 7 bases, leaving 20 bases between them. The use of a sample-barcoded 5' primer and a J-beta primer mix characterized a second PCR of about 7 to 12 cycles. TCRdb re-derived calls from the 5' RACE reads in MiXCR, one entry per CDR3 protein. In the table there are 550,000 to 600,000 distinct CDR3 sequences, approximately 30% of which are singletons. Aged roughly 6 to 95, donors were systemically healthy Caucasians from Russia. Each donor had around 11 milliliters of peripheral blood drawn.

The sequence was collected from a woman in her 70s in good health. This chain joins TRBV6-6 and TRBJ2-1; no reliable D call. Sequencing input: blood. CDR3 protein: CASTIGRSNGNEQFF. The DNA for the CDR3 is TGTGCCAGCACAATAGGAAGGAGTAACGGAAATGAGCAGTTCTTC.